A selection of T cell receptor beta chains follows, all from one sample in a study of shared T cell receptors in the human thymus. The protocol was immunoSEQ multiplex PCR, while the TCRdb copy is restricted to in-frame clones and leaves out a portion. The table includes about 660,000 clones, roughly 88% detected once. The sample was also linked to a second study, of human thymus T cells.

The sequencing input was thymocytes. These receptors were taken from a boy less than two years old with a congenital heart defect. The conserved cysteine and the conserved F or W are not part of the CDR3 here.

V: TRBV7-4; CDR3: ASSLDDRENTEAF
V: TRBV9; CDR3: ASSRPGLARNEQF
V: TRBV10-2; CDR3: ASSESGQDIETQY
V: TRBV7-3; CDR3: ASIYGASSYNEQF
V: TRBV10-3; CDR3: AIKTSGVEDTQY
V: TRBV6-4; CDR3: ASSKTSGSDNEQF
V: TRBV18; CDR3: ASSPAGQGVEEQY
V: TRBV4-3; CDR3: ASSQDPSGRGNTGELF
V: TRBV5-8; CDR3: ASSWGGQGASTEAF
V: TRBV4-2; CDR3: ASSPREGTAEQF
V: TRBV6-1; CDR3: ASSHGQGVAETQY
V: TRBV6-5; CDR3: ASSYFPLGGKNIQY
V: TRBV18; CDR3: ASSSARDKANYGYT
V: TRBV11-2; CDR3: ASSPGTGYGYT
V: TRBV29-1; CDR3: SVGQGADQPQH
V: TRBV10-1; CDR3: ASSGTSGSPKMNEQY
V: TRBV5-4; CDR3: ASSLRTGENYGYT
V: TRBV10-2; CDR3: ASSESMGWGRTKNNNEQF
V: TRBV4-2; CDR3: ASSYLSGTRANNEQF
V: TRBV7-8; CDR3: ASSPTGELSGYSNQPQH
V: TRBV5-6; CDR3: ASSFLGHLRETQY
V: TRBV7-8; CDR3: ASSQGGGPY
V: TRBV27; CDR3: ASHGGTEQY
V: TRBV7-2; CDR3: ASSLAFTGQGYEQY
V: TRBV14; CDR3: ASSQDAGPNYGYT
V: TRBV7-2; CDR3: ASSPLGTGGPAYGYT
V: TRBV4-1; CDR3: ASSARLAGTSYEQY
V: TRBV6-5; CDR3: ASSFFGTRNTGELF
V: TRBV12-2; CDR3: ASRQQREGSTDTQY
V: TRBV27; CDR3: ASSPRTGRSYEQY
V: TRBV7-6; CDR3: ASSLVGTGVGNTIY
V: TRBV7-9; CDR3: ASSCRRQGSDEQY
V: TRBV7-6; CDR3: ASSLAGGGDTQY
V: TRBV18; CDR3: ASSPGTIYELESTDTQY
V: TRBV7-2; CDR3: ASSLDPDRGSGNTIY
V: TRBV14; CDR3: ASSHPHPRQGALTNTGELF
V: TRBV5-1; CDR3: ASSLQGDQPQH
V: TRBV7-9; CDR3: ASSLLAVTDTQY